The subject of this entry is one T cell receptor (beta chain). Clones were read by immunoSEQ multiplex PCR, and TCRdb kept only the in-frame ones, dropping some. The repertoire holds about 180,000 clones, with roughly 82% as singletons. This CDR3 is built from 13 residues. CDR1 ENHRY and CDR2 SYGVKD come from the germline V gene. Trimming removed 5 bases from V and 4 bases from J; junction bases left unmatched: 4. This record comes from a study of blood T cell repertoires in COVID-19. This TCR was sampled from a woman in her 70s with acute or convalescent COVID-19. This chain uses TRBV10-3 with TRBJ1-1, with 7 bases lining up with TRBD1. The specimen was peripheral blood. CDR3 region: CAISSAGGTEAFF. In DNA, the CDR3 is TGTGCCATCAGTTCAGCAGGGGGCACTGAAGCTTTCTTT.